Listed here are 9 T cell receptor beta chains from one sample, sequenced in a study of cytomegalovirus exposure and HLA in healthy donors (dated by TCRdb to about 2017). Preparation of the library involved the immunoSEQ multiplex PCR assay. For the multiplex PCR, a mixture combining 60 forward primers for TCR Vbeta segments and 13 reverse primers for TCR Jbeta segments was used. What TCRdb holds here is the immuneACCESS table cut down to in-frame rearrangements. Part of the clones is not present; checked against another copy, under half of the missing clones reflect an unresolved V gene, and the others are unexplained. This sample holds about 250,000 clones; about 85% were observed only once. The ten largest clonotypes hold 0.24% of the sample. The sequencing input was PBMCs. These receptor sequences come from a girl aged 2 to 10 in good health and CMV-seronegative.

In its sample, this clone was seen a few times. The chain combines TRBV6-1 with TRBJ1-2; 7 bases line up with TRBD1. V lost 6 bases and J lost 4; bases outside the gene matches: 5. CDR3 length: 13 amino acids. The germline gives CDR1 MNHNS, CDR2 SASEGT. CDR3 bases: TGTGCCAGCAGCGCACAGGGGACCTATGGCTACACCTTC. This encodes CASSAQGTYGYTF.

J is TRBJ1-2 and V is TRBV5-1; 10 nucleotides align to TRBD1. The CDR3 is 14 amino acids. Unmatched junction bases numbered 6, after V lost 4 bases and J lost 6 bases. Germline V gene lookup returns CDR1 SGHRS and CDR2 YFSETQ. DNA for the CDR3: TGCGCCAGCAGCGTAGGGGGGACAGGGGATGGCTACACCTTC. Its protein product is CASSVGGTGDGYTF.

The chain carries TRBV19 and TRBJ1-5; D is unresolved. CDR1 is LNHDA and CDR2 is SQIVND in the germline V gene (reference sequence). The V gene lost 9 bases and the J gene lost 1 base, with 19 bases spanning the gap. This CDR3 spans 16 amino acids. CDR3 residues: CASDADGLRSNQPQHF. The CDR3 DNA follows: TGTGCCAGCGATGCGGACGGACTGCGAAGCAATCAGCCCCAGCATTTT. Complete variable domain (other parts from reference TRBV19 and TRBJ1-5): DGGITQSPKYLFRKEGQNVTLSCEQNLNHDAMYWYRQDPGQGLRLIYYSQIVNDFQKGDIAEGYSVSREKKESFPLTVTSAQKNPTAFYLCASDADGLRSNQPQHFGDGTRLSIL.

The CDR3, as DNA: TGCGCCAGCAGCTTACTTAGGGGGGGATCCCAAGAGACCCAGTACTTC. It specifies CASSLLRGGSQETQYF. This sequence joins TRBV5-1 and TRBJ2-5; D is perhaps TRBD2 (7 bases). The germline V gene encodes CDR1 SGHRS and CDR2 YFSETQ. CDR3 size: 16 residues. Deletions cut 2 bases from V and 1 base from J, with 15 bases between.

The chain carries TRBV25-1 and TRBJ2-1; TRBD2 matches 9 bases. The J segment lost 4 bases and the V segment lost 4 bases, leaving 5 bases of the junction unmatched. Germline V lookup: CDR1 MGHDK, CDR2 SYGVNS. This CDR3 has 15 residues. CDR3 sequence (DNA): TGTGCCAGCAGTGCAACTAGCGGGCTATACAATGAGCAGTTCTTC. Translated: CASSATSGLYNEQFF.

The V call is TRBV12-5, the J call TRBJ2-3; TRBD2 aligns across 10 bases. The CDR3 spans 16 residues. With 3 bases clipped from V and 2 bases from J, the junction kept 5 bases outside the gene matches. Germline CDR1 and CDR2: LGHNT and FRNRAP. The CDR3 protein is CASGLGSGGATDTQYF. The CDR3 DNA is TGTGCTAGTGGTTTAGGGAGCGGGGGGGCCACAGATACGCAGTATTTT.

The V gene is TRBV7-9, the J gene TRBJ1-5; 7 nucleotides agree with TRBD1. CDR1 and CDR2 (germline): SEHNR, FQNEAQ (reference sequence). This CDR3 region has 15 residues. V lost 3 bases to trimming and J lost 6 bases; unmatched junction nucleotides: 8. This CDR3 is CASSLGTDGSQPQHF. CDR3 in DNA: TGTGCCAGCAGCTTGGGGACAGACGGGAGTCAGCCCCAGCATTTT.

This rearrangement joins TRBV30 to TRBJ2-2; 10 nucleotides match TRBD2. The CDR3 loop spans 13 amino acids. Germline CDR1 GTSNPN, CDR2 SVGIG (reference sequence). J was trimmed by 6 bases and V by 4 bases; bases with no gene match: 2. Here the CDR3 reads CAWKRGGPGELFF. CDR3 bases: TGTGCCTGGAAGCGGGGGGGCCCCGGGGAGCTGTTTTTT.

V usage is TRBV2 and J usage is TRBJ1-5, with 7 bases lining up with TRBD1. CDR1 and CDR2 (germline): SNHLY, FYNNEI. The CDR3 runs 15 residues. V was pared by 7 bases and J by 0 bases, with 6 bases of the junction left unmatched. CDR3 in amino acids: CASTRQGHSNQPQHF. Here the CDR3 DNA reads TGTGCCAGCACTAGACAGGGCCATAGCAATCAGCCCCAGCATTTT.